The present TCR beta chain was sequenced within a study of T-cell reconstitution after alpha-beta-depleted transplantation in children. The study, taken as a whole, reports: Several hundred rapidly expanded clones from non-depleted graft cells reportedly supplied alpha-beta T cells about two months post-transplant. When one year had passed after transplant, most T-cell counts and diversity came from newly produced T cells.

TCRbeta library construction was performed incorporating unique molecular identifiers. TCRdb re-analysed the PCR reads in MiXCR, keeping a single row per CDR3 protein. The repertoire consists of about 580,000 distinct CDR3 sequences, with around 23% occurring once and the leading ten covering 13% to 15%. Germline V gene lookup returns CDR1 LNHNV and CDR2 YYDKDF (reference sequence). The CDR3 consists of 15 residues. The V and J ends lost 6 bases and 2 bases respectively, with 14 bases between them. Worth noting for this clonotype: Its cognate antigen is unknown.

This chain connects TRBV15 to TRBJ1-3; D not resolved. This TCR was sampled from a boy in the first two years of life who had a stem cell transplant for acute myeloid leukemia, so the T cells may come from the graft donor. The sequences come from PBMCs, mostly from graft donor cells, collected 360 days after TCRalphabeta/CD19-depleted stem cell transplant. The CDR3 coding sequence is TGTGCCACCAGTCGGAGGGAAGTCACTGGAAACACCATATATTTT. Translating gives CATSRREVTGNTIYF.